The 30 T cell receptor beta chains below all came from one sample that was sequenced in a study of blood T cell repertoires in COVID-19. Clones were read by immunoSEQ multiplex PCR, and TCRdb kept only the in-frame ones, dropping some. The top ten clones hold about 4% of a sample with 250,000 or so clones, around 90% of them seen once. Sequencing was done on a sample of PBMCs or T cells enriched from blood (not recorded which). These receptors were taken from a woman aged 30 to 39 with acute COVID-19.

The genes are TRBV28 and TRBJ2-7; no reliable D call. CDR1 is MDHEN, CDR2 SYDVKM, per germline. This CDR3 has 11 residues. V was trimmed by 3 bases and J by 2 bases, leaving 2 bases between them. DNA for the CDR3: TGTGCCAGCAGTTTCACCTACGAGCAGTACTTC. Translation: CASSFTYEQYF. Combining the CDR3 with reference TRBV28 and TRBJ2-7 gives the whole variable domain DVKVTQSSRYLVKRTGEKVFLECVQDMDHENMFWYRQDPGLGLRLIYFSYDVKMKEKGDIPEGYSVSREKKERFSLILESASTNQTSMYLCASSFTYEQYFGPGTRLTVT.

In this sample, this clone turned up once. The V and J genes are TRBV30 and TRBJ2-7; weak D call: TRBD2 (5 bases). Per the germline V gene, CDR1 is GTSNPN and CDR2 is SVGIG (reference sequence). The length of the CDR3 is 14 residues. The V and J ends lost 0 bases and 2 bases respectively, with 11 bases between them. The CDR3 protein is CAWSVHPGTYEQYF. The CDR3 DNA sequence: TGTGCCTGGAGTGTACATCCGGGAACCTACGAGCAGTACTTC.

The V and J genes are TRBV5-1 and TRBJ2-7, with TRBD2 matching 7 bases. The V gene end was trimmed by 0 bases and the J gene end by 2 bases; junction bases not matched to a gene: 2. The V gene's germline CDR1 is SGHRS and CDR2 YFSETQ. The CDR3 is 14 amino acids. The CDR3 here is CASSLERETYEQYF. The CDR3 nucleotides read TGCGCCAGCAGCTTGGAGCGGGAAACCTACGAGCAGTACTTC.

The rearrangement joins TRBV6-2 or TRBV6-3 to TRBJ2-7; 8 nucleotides agree with TRBD1. Trimming cost V 4 bases and J 1 base; bases outside gene matches: 9. Germline V CDR1 and CDR2: MNHEY, SVGEGT. This CDR3 contains 16 residues. The CDR3 sequence is CASSWVPGQESYEQYF. CDR3 bases: TGTGCCAGCAGTTGGGTCCCGGGACAGGAGTCCTACGAGCAGTACTTC.

CDR3 nucleotides: TGTGCCAGCAGCGTAAATTCAGGGGGAAATGAGCAGTTCTTC. Translating gives CASSVNSGGNEQFF. The rearrangement joins TRBV9 to TRBJ2-1; 7 bases fit TRBD1. The CDR3 covers 14 residues. Trimming removed 1 base from V and 7 bases from J; junction bases left unmatched: 5. Per germline, CDR1 SGDLS and CDR2 YYNGEE.

The chain couples TRBV5-4 to TRBJ2-2; perhaps TRBD1 as D (6 bases). This CDR3 region has 17 residues. CDR1 is SGHNT and CDR2 is YYREEE in the germline V gene (reference sequence). The V and J ends lost 6 bases and 4 bases respectively, with 22 bases between them. The CDR3 nucleotides read TGTGCCAGCACCCCAAGGGGCAGGGGTCGAGGCACCGGGGAGCTGTTTTTT. The encoded protein is CASTPRGRGRGTGELFF.

This clone was detected a few times. CDR3 nucleotides: TGTGCCAGCAGCTTTCTCCATTACGGGAACACTGAAGCTTTCTTT. This gives the protein CASSFLHYGNTEAFF. This chain uses TRBV7-3 with TRBJ1-1, with D uncertain. V was clipped by 3 bases and J by 1 base, with 12 bases between them. Per germline, CDR1 SGHTA and CDR2 FQGTGA. The CDR3 contains 15 residues.

The sample holds one count of this clone. V is TRBV28 and J is TRBJ1-4; D is unresolved. The V end was cut by 5 bases, the J end by 4 bases, with 11 bases between. Germline assignment: CDR1 MDHEN and CDR2 SYDVKM. The CDR3 totals 14 residues. The CDR3 DNA reads as TGTGCCAGCAGTCGAGGAGAACATAATGAAAAACTGTTTTTT. This sequence encodes CASSRGEHNEKLFF.

This clone was found once. V and J are TRBV19 and TRBJ2-3, with D perhaps TRBD2 (7 bases). The germline gives CDR1 LNHDA, CDR2 SQIVND (reference sequence). Deletions cut 3 bases from V and 1 base from J, with 11 bases between. The length of the CDR3 is 15 residues. CDR3 region: CASSIWGGRTDTQYF. The CDR3 DNA reads TGTGCCAGTAGTATCTGGGGGGGCCGCACAGATACGCAGTATTTT.

J is TRBJ2-1 and V is TRBV4-1; 11 positions match TRBD1. CDR3 length: 16 amino acids. With V trimmed by 1 base and J by 2 bases, 1 base remained unmatched. Germline assignment: CDR1 MGHRA and CDR2 YSYEKL. The CDR3 spells CASSQVGQGAYNEQFF. The CDR3 DNA is TGCGCCAGCAGCCAAGTGGGACAGGGGGCCTACAATGAGCAGTTCTTC.

This chain links TRBV18 with TRBJ1-3; D ambiguous. Trimming left V 4 bases short and J 1 base short, with 14 bases between. This CDR3 comprises 16 residues. The germline V gene has CDR1 KGHSH and CDR2 LQKENI. CDR3 sequence: CASSQTFEASGNTIYF. The CDR3 region has the DNA TGTGCCAGCTCACAAACCTTTGAGGCATCTGGAAACACCATATATTTT.

This chain links TRBV18 with TRBJ2-3, with 8 nucleotides matching TRBD1. Germline V gene data show CDR1 as KGHSH and CDR2 as LQKENI. The CDR3 contains 15 residues. V lost 1 base and J lost 2; bases outside the gene matches: 2. The CDR3 spells CASSPQGQDTDTQYF. Written as DNA, the CDR3 is TGTGCCAGCTCACCACAGGGACAGGACACAGATACGCAGTATTTT.

The rearrangement joins TRBV27 to TRBJ2-3, with a weak D call TRBD2 (6 bases). Trimming pared 6 bases from V and 5 bases from J, leaving 21 bases between. This CDR3 is built from 16 residues. Germline CDR1 and CDR2: MNHEY and SMNVEV (reference sequence). CDR3 sequence reads: CASSLGVGGVLDTQYF. CDR3 bases: TGTGCCAGCAGCCTGGGGGTCGGGGGAGTGTTAGATACGCAGTATTTT.

This clone was detected only a few times. The chain carries TRBV2 and TRBJ2-1; D remains unclear. The CDR3 runs 13 residues. V lost 7 bases to trimming and J lost 6 bases, with 13 bases between them. Germline V gene lookup returns CDR1 SNHLY and CDR2 FYNNEI. The CDR3 coding sequence is TGTGCCAGCATAAGTCCGACTTTCAATGAGCAGTTCTTC. This translates into CASISPTFNEQFF.

V gene TRBV11-3 combines with J gene TRBJ2-7; weak D call: TRBD2 (5 bases). Germline V lookup: CDR1 SGHNT, CDR2 YENEEA. Trimming removed 1 base at V and 2 bases at J, with 9 bases between. This CDR3 comprises 14 residues. The CDR3 loop is CASSLGGSAYEQYF. The CDR3 nucleotides read TGTGCCAGCAGCTTAGGGGGTAGCGCCTACGAGCAGTACTTC. Together with reference TRBV11-3 and TRBJ2-7, the CDR3 gives the full variable domain: EAGVVQSPRYKIIEKKQPVAFWCNPISGHNTLYWYLQNLGQGPELLIRYENEEAVDDSQLPKDRFSAERLKGVDSTLKIQPAELGDSAVYLCASSLGGSAYEQYFGPGTRLTVT.

The chain couples TRBV5-6 to TRBJ1-1; D perhaps matches TRBD1 (6 bases). This CDR3 is 13 amino acids long. Germline CDR1 is SGHDT and CDR2 is YYEEEE. V dropped 3 bases and J dropped 7 bases, with 13 bases sitting between them. The CDR3 DNA is TGTGCCAGCAGCTACGGGGGGCGGAGTGAAGCTTTCTTT. Translating gives CASSYGGRSEAFF. Combining the CDR3 with reference TRBV5-6 and TRBJ1-1 gives the whole variable domain DAGVTQSPTHLIKTRGQQVTLRCSPKSGHDTVSWYQQALGQGPQFIFQYYEEEERQRGNFPDRFSGHQFPNYSSELNVNALLLGDSALYLCASSYGGRSEAFFGQGTRLTVV.

The chain recombines TRBV9 with TRBJ1-6, with unresolved D. Germline CDR1 is SGDLS and CDR2 is YYNGEE. V lost 3 bases, J lost 9 bases, and 16 bases lay in between. The CDR3 has 15 amino acids. Written as DNA, the CDR3 is TGTGCCAGCAGCGCCACTGTTAATCCCCCTTCACCCCTCCACTTT. Translating gives CASSATVNPPSPLHF.

The chain employs TRBV5-1 and TRBJ1-4; no firm D call. The germline V gene has CDR1 SGHRS and CDR2 YFSETQ. Trimming shortened V by 2 bases and J by 0 bases, and 5 bases separated the two germline ends. This CDR3 comprises 14 residues. CDR3 bases: TGCGCCAGCAGCTTACAGCCAACTAATGAAAAACTGTTTTTT. Protein: CASSLQPTNEKLFF.

The CDR3, as DNA: TGTGCCAGCAGCCTCGACGGGAGCTCCTACAATGAGCAGTTCTTC. It specifies CASSLDGSSYNEQFF. The chain has TRBV7-3 and TRBJ2-1; D is perhaps TRBD2 (6 bases). The germline CDR1 and CDR2 sequences are SGHTA and FQGTGA. V lost 5 bases and J 0 bases, leaving 11 bases between the germline ends. The CDR3 is 15 amino acids.

This chain joins TRBV25-1 and TRBJ2-7, with D uncertain. Trimming removed 3 bases from V and 0 bases from J, with 9 bases in between. The V gene's germline CDR1 is MGHDK and CDR2 SYGVNS. CDR3 size: 14 residues. CDR3 nucleotide sequence: TGTGCCAGCAGTGACAACATCCCCTCCTACGAGCAGTACTTC. It specifies CASSDNIPSYEQYF.

The chain recombines TRBV20-1 with TRBJ2-7; D is perhaps TRBD2 (6 bases). CDR1 and CDR2 from the germline V gene are DFQATT and SNEGSKA (reference sequence). The CDR3 covers 13 residues. With 3 bases removed from V and 0 bases from J, the gap between germline ends came to 9 bases. The DNA of the CDR3 is TGCAGTGCTAGTCCGGGACTCTCCTACGAGCAGTACTTC. Translating it yields CSASPGLSYEQYF.

The genes are TRBV19 and TRBJ1-2, with 7 bases lining up with TRBD1. Trimming at V came to 6 bases and at J to 4 bases, leaving 20 bases not matched to a gene. This CDR3 has 18 residues. CDR1 and CDR2 from the germline V gene are LNHDA and SQIVND (reference sequence). The CDR3 DNA sequence: TGTGCCAGTAGCCAAAGAGTCGGGACAGCTCCTAACATCTATGGCTACACCTTC. This translates into CASSQRVGTAPNIYGYTF.

The chain has TRBV10-3 and TRBJ1-1; 10 bases match TRBD1. Germline CDR1 and CDR2: ENHRY and SYGVKD. The CDR3 has 17 residues. The V segment lost 10 bases and the J segment 0 bases; nucleotides outside the gene matches: 14. CDR3 DNA: TGTGCCACCCAGGGTAGGACAGGGGGTAATATGAACACTGAAGCTTTCTTT. The encoded protein is CATQGRTGGNMNTEAFF.

This chain uses TRBV5-4 with TRBJ2-3; 12 bases fit TRBD2. The junction had 12 bases not matched to a gene; V was cut back by 4 bases and J by 6 bases. Germline V gene lookup returns CDR1 SGHNT and CDR2 YYREEE (reference sequence). The CDR3 loop spans 17 amino acids. For the CDR3, the DNA is TGTGCCAGCAGCCTGGGACTAGCGGGTATGGGGAGGGATACGCAGTATTTT. Translation: CASSLGLAGMGRDTQYF. Full variable domain (missing parts from reference TRBV5-4 and TRBJ2-3): ETGVTQSPTHLIKTRGQQVTLRCSSQSGHNTVSWYQQALGQGPQFIFQYYREEENGRGNFPPRFSGLQFPNYSSELNVNALELDDSALYLCASSLGLAGMGRDTQYFGPGTRLTVL.

This clone was observed once. The V and J genes are TRBV6-5 and TRBJ1-1; tentative D call: TRBD1 (6 bases). The V end lost 5 bases, the J end lost 11 bases, and 18 bases lay between the germline ends. Germline CDR1 is MNHEY and CDR2 is SVGAGI. This CDR3 has 13 amino acids. The CDR3 DNA is TGTGCCAGCAGTCCACGGGGGGGGGCGAACGCTTTCTTT. This gives the protein CASSPRGGANAFF.

The chain uses TRBV7-6 and TRBJ2-5; 8 nucleotides line up with TRBD2. This CDR3 has 16 residues. The germline V gene has CDR1 SGHVS and CDR2 FNYEAQ. Trimming removed 5 bases from V and 1 base from J; junction bases left unmatched: 9. Written as DNA, the CDR3 is TGTGCCAGCAGCCAGGGGACTAGTCGGGTCCAAGAGACCCAGTACTTC. Translating gives CASSQGTSRVQETQYF.

The chain links TRBV10-1 to TRBJ2-2, with D possibly being TRBD1 (6 bases). The germline CDR1 and CDR2 sequences are WNHNN and SYGVQD (reference sequence). V was cut by 5 bases and J by 4 bases, with 11 bases left in between. The CDR3 covers 14 residues. This CDR3 reads CASSLQGSTGELFF. The CDR3 bases are TGCGCCAGCAGTTTACAGGGTTCCACCGGGGAGCTGTTTTTT.

The V and J genes are TRBV10-3 and TRBJ1-5, with 7 bases lining up with TRBD1. The germline CDR1 and CDR2 sequences are ENHRY and SYGVKD. J was trimmed by 2 bases and V by 0 bases; bases with no gene match: 4. The CDR3 consists of 16 residues. CDR3 coding DNA: TGTGCCATCAGTGAGTCTAGGCAGGGGGGCAATCAGCCCCAGCATTTT. Translated, it gives CAISESRQGGNQPQHF.

The chain carries TRBV3-1 (or the pseudogene TRBV3-2) and TRBJ2-7; 11 bases are a match to TRBD1. V was clipped by 6 bases and J by 4 bases; unmatched bases: 8. The CDR3 totals 15 residues. Germline V lookup: CDR1 LGHDT, CDR2 YNNKEL (reference sequence). This chain's CDR3 is CASREGQGEGYEQYF. The CDR3 DNA follows: TGTGCCAGCAGGGAGGGACAGGGGGAGGGGTACGAGCAGTACTTC.

V usage is TRBV7-2 and J usage is TRBJ2-7, with D perhaps TRBD2 (6 bases). Germline CDR1 is SGHTA and CDR2 is FQGNSA. V was cut by 5 bases and J by 7 bases, with 21 bases left in between. The CDR3 sequence is 15 residues long. CDR3 DNA sequence: TGTGCCAGCAGCCTAAATATTGCGGCTAGCGCTGAGCAGTACTTC. It encodes CASSLNIAASAEQYF.